These 16 T cell receptor beta chains were all obtained from the same sample, sequenced in a study of T-cell memory formation after mild COVID-19 (dated by TCRdb to about 2021). Library method: 5' RACE. Sequencing instrument: Illumina NovaSeq 6000. The raw public data were reprocessed by TCRdb itself: fastp quality trimming at Q25, MiXCR clonotype calling, in-frame beta chains only. Rows with one shared CDR3 protein collapse into an entry with the most common genes and DNA. The sample includes around 450,000 distinct CDR3 sequences, with approximately 24% observed a single time. 8.5% to 9% of the sample is taken by the ten largest. Sequenced input: PBMCs or a T cell subset sorted from them (not recorded which). These TCRs come from an adult woman who had mild COVID-19 (a few samples of this study predate the infection). The sample titles of this study are shuffled in the database, so cell type and time point are left out; the donor was told from shared clones.

This sequence joins TRBV7-2 and TRBJ2-3, with 9 bases identical to TRBD1. From germline, CDR1 is SGHTA and CDR2 FQGNSA. The ends lost 4 bases at V and 9 bases at J; junction bases unmatched: 5. This CDR3 has 13 amino acids. DNA of the CDR3: TGTGCCAGCAGCTCATCCGGACAGGGGACGCAGTATTTT. Translated: CASSSSGQGTQYF.

The rearrangement links TRBV6-1 to TRBJ2-7; 8 bases are shared with TRBD1. CDR3 length: 14 residues. Trimming took 5 bases from V and 4 from J; bases not matched to a gene: 7. Germline V lookup: CDR1 MNHNS, CDR2 SASEGT. In DNA form, the CDR3 reads TGTGCCAGCAGTACACGGCGGACAGGGTACGAGCAGTACTTC. As protein: CASSTRRTGYEQYF.

This clonotype was picked up a small number of times. The rearrangement joins TRBV11-2 to TRBJ2-4, with 12 bases identical to TRBD1. V dropped 7 bases and J dropped 6; count of bases not matched to a gene: 7. The CDR3 consists of 15 residues. Per the germline V gene, CDR1 is SGHAT and CDR2 is FQNNGV. The CDR3 DNA follows: TGTGCCAGCAACCCCTGGGGACAGGGGGCAAACATTCAGTACTTC. Translation: CASNPWGQGANIQYF.

As DNA, the CDR3 is TGTGCCAGCAGTGAAAAGTCCCCCGCTAGCGGGGGGGCCAATGAGCAGTTCTTC. Residues: CASSEKSPASGGANEQFF. V usage is TRBV6-1 and J usage is TRBJ2-1; 12 bases are shared with TRBD2. The CDR3 loop spans 18 amino acids. Germline loops: CDR1 MNHNS, CDR2 SASEGT. V lost 2 bases to trimming and J lost 6 bases; unmatched junction nucleotides: 11.

This clonotype was counted a few times. The V call is TRBV5-5, the J call TRBJ2-5; the match to TRBD1 covers 12 bases. Trimming at V came to 4 bases and at J to 4 bases, leaving 2 bases not matched to a gene. CDR1 is SGHKS and CDR2 is YYEKEE in the germline V gene (reference sequence). The CDR3 is 14 residues long. The CDR3 region is CASSPGQGAETQYF. CDR3 coding DNA: TGTGCCAGCAGCCCGGGACAGGGGGCAGAGACCCAGTACTTC.

A few counts support this clonotype. This chain joins TRBV18 and TRBJ2-5; D uncertain. The CDR3 length is 13 residues. Looked up from germline, CDR1 is KGHSH and CDR2 is LQKENI. V lost 0 bases to trimming and J lost 1 base, with 3 bases between them. The CDR3 nucleotides read TGTGCCAGCTCACCACCGGTCCAAGAGACCCAGTACTTC. Translating gives CASSPPVQETQYF.

This clonotype has only a few counts. One end of the junction does not line up with germline, which may come from a read error. The rearrangement links TRBV7-2 to TRBJ2-1, with D uncertain. Germline values: CDR1 SGHTA, CDR2 FQGNSA. The CDR3 runs to 15 residues. CDR3 bases: TGTGCCAGCAGCTTAGTTTTGCGCTCCGACAATGAGCAGTTCTTC. It translates to CASSLVLRSDNEQFF.

This chain joins TRBV5-1 and TRBJ2-1, with 8 positions matching TRBD2. The germline V gene has CDR1 SGHRS and CDR2 YFSETQ. V shed 5 bases, J shed 1 base, and the junction held 11 bases outside the gene matches. The CDR3 runs 17 residues. In nucleotides, the CDR3 is TGCGCCAGCAGGAAGGTGGCGGGGGGCCTTTCCTACAATGAGCAGTTCTTC. It codes for CASRKVAGGLSYNEQFF.

This clonotype was found a few times. The CDR3 here is CSVEGWGSDVGNIQYF. DNA for the CDR3: TGCAGCGTTGAGGGGTGGGGCTCGGATGTCGGAAACATTCAGTACTTC. This sequence joins TRBV29-1 and TRBJ2-4; D may be TRBD1 (5 bases). Trimming took 3 bases from V and 6 from J, leaving 21 bases between them. CDR3 length: 16 residues. Germline loops: CDR1 SQVTM, CDR2 ANQGSEA.

In its sample, this clonotype was seen a few times. The chain links TRBV11-2 to TRBJ2-4; D unresolved. The CDR3 is 14 amino acids. CDR1 and CDR2 (germline): SGHAT, FQNNGV. V was cut by 0 bases and J by 5 bases, with 8 bases left in between. The DNA of the CDR3 is TGTGCCAGCAGCTTAGACGGAATCCAAAACATTCAGTACTTC. Its translation is CASSLDGIQNIQYF. Looking up the rest from reference TRBV11-2 and TRBJ2-4 gives the full variable domain: EAGVAQSPRYKIIEKRQSVAFWCNPISGHATLYWYQQILGQGPKLLIQFQNNGVVDDSQLPKDRFSAERLKGVDSTLKIQPAKLEDSAVYLCASSLDGIQNIQYFGAGTRLSVL.

This clonotype was seen a handful of times. The chain links TRBV5-1 to TRBJ1-2, with a weak D call TRBD1 (6 bases). CDR1 is SGHRS and CDR2 is YFSETQ in the germline V gene. The CDR3 is 15 amino acids. V was shortened by 0 bases and J by 3 bases, with 12 bases between the two germline ends. In nucleotides, the CDR3 is TGCGCCAGCAGCTTGGGACAGGCACGTTACTATGGCTACACCTTC. This gives the protein CASSLGQARYYGYTF.

In this sample, this clonotype turned up a few times. CDR3 sequence: CASSELRDMNTEAFF. CDR3 sequence (DNA): TGTGCCAGCAGTGAATTGAGGGATATGAACACTGAAGCTTTCTTT. This rearrangement joins TRBV25-1 to TRBJ1-1; D remains ambiguous. The CDR3 extends over 15 amino acids. The V gene lost 1 base and the J gene lost 0 bases, with 9 bases spanning the gap. Germline-derived CDR1 and CDR2 are MGHDK and SYGVNS. Drawing the rest from reference TRBV25-1 and TRBJ1-1, the complete variable domain is EADIYQTPRYLVIGTGKKITLECSQTMGHDKMYWYQQDPGMELHLIHYSYGVNSTEKGDLSSESTVSRIRTEHFPLTLESARPSHTSQYLCASSELRDMNTEAFFGQGTRLTVV.

The chain combines TRBV7-2 with TRBJ2-1; D unresolved. V lost 6 bases and J 0 bases, leaving 9 bases between the germline ends. Germline V gene lookup returns CDR1 SGHTA and CDR2 FQGNSA. The CDR3 totals 14 residues. The CDR3 DNA reads TGTGCCAGCAGTCCGGAGTTCTCCTACAATGAGCAGTTCTTC. It yields the protein CASSPEFSYNEQFF. The full variable domain, completed using reference TRBV7-2 and TRBJ2-1, is GAGVSQSPSNKVTEKGKDVELRCDPISGHTALYWYRQSLGQGLEFLIYFQGNSAPDKSGLPSDRFSAERTGGSVSTLTIQRTQQEDSAVYLCASSPEFSYNEQFFGPGTRLTVL.

The J gene is TRBJ1-1, the V gene TRBV4-1, with 8 bases lining up with TRBD1. The CDR3 has 15 amino acids. The V segment lost 3 bases and the J segment 0 bases; nucleotides outside the gene matches: 3. CDR1 is MGHRA, CDR2 YSYEKL, per germline. The CDR3: CASSHPDRVNTEAFF. The CDR3 coding sequence is TGCGCCAGCAGCCATCCGGACAGGGTGAACACTGAAGCTTTCTTT.

This clonotype has a handful of counts. This sequence joins TRBV9 and TRBJ2-2; no clear D gene. The CDR3 extends over 14 amino acids. Trimming removed 0 bases from V and 3 bases from J, with 6 bases in between. CDR1 is SGDLS and CDR2 is YYNGEE in the germline V gene. The CDR3 here is CASSVELYTGELFF. The DNA for the CDR3 is TGTGCCAGCAGCGTAGAACTCTACACCGGGGAGCTGTTTTTT. The whole variable domain, remainder taken from reference TRBV9 and TRBJ2-2, is DSGVTQTPKHLITATGQRVTLRCSPRSGDLSVYWYQQSLDQGLQFLIQYYNGEERAKGNILERFSAQQFPDLHSELNLSSLELGDSALYFCASSVELYTGELFFGEGSRLTVL.

The J gene is TRBJ2-1, the V gene TRBV2; 10 bases line up with TRBD2. Germline V gene lookup returns CDR1 SNHLY and CDR2 FYNNEI. This CDR3 contains 15 residues. V was clipped by 6 bases and J by 7 bases; unmatched bases: 9. This CDR3 reads CASSCLAGESNEQFF. DNA of the CDR3: TGTGCCAGCAGCTGCCTAGCGGGAGAGTCGAATGAGCAGTTCTTC.